This TCR beta chain is from a study of OX40 agonist ivuxolimab in advanced cancers. Study-level points and caveats: Doses of 0.1 to 3.0 mg/kg were accompanied by clonal expansion of CD4+ and CD8+ blood T cells by week 6. The study found among the lowest clonal expansion in partial responders at 0.1-3.0 mg/kg.

Blood draws occurred at baseline, cycle 4 day 1, and cycle 7 day 1. Assay: immunoSEQ multiplex PCR; the TCRdb copy retains only in-frame clones and omits some. The data show 35,000 to 55,000 clones, 80% seen once. Notes on this clone: Antigen specificity is unknown.

Germline CDR1 reads SGHVS; CDR2 reads FQNEAQ. The V and J ends lost 3 bases and 1 base respectively, with 12 bases between them. The CDR3 extends over 16 amino acids. The source is an adult with an advanced solid tumor such as melanoma, head and neck, liver or kidney cancer. The sequences come from CD4+ or CD8+ T cells sorted from blood, collected in a trial of the OX40 agonist ivuxolimab. The chain combines TRBV7-8 with TRBJ2-2, with D possibly called TRBD1 or TRBD2 (5 bases each). CDR3: CASSLNGGRNTGELFF. CDR3 in DNA: TGTGCCAGCAGCTTGAATGGGGGTCGGAACACCGGGGAGCTGTTTTTT. Together with reference TRBV7-8 and TRBJ2-2, the CDR3 gives the full variable domain: GAGVSQSPRYKVAKRGQDVALRCDPISGHVSLFWYQQALGQGPEFLTYFQNEAQLDKSGLPSDRFFAERPEGSVSTLKIQRTQQEDSAVYLCASSLNGGRNTGELFFGEGSRLTVL.